Shown below are 27 T cell receptor beta chains from a single sample sequenced in a study of blood T cell repertoires in COVID-19 (dated by TCRdb to 2020 to 2021). Library method: the immunoSEQ multiplex PCR assay. TCRdb stores this immuneACCESS table with in-frame sequences only. Part of the clones is absent; in the studies checked, under half of the shortfall reflects unresolved V genes, and no reason is known for the rest. Here the sample has around 77,000 clones; approximately 90% occur a single time. The ten top clones hold 11% of the sample. The specimen sequenced was peripheral blood. These receptors were collected from a man aged 70-80 years with active or convalescent COVID-19.

V and J are TRBV5-6 and TRBJ1-6; TRBD1 aligns across 7 bases. The length of the CDR3 is 12 residues. V lost 5 bases to trimming and J lost 9 bases; unmatched junction nucleotides: 2. Germline values: CDR1 SGHDT, CDR2 YYEEEE. CDR3 DNA sequence: TGTGCCAGCAGGACAGGGTTTTCACCCCTCCACTTT. Amino acids: CASRTGFSPLHF.

The genes are TRBV7-9 and TRBJ1-4; TRBD1 might be the D (5 bases). Germline V gene lookup returns CDR1 SEHNR and CDR2 FQNEAQ (reference sequence). The ends were cut back, 5 bases at V and 7 bases at J, with 17 bases in the middle. The CDR3 totals 15 residues. The CDR3 loop reads CASSDRGMMFEKLFF. DNA of the CDR3: TGTGCCAGCAGCGACCGGGGGATGATGTTTGAAAAACTGTTTTTT.

This sequence joins TRBV30 and TRBJ1-6, with D hard to call. Germline CDR1 GTSNPN, CDR2 SVGIG (reference sequence). The CDR3 sequence is 15 residues long. Trimming stripped 4 bases from V and 10 bases from J, with 20 bases between. The CDR3 protein is CAWTLGVGVGSPLHF. The CDR3 bases are TGTGCCTGGACCCTCGGGGTCGGGGTGGGATCACCCCTCCACTTT.

This clone has a single count. V and J are TRBV30 and TRBJ2-2; tentative D call: TRBD1 (5 bases). Trimming removed 4 bases at V and 7 bases at J, with 16 bases between. This CDR3 has 14 residues. From germline, CDR1 is GTSNPN and CDR2 SVGIG (reference sequence). In DNA, the CDR3 is TGTGCCTGGACCCTTCTGGGGCGCATCGGGGAGCTGTTTTTT. Translated: CAWTLLGRIGELFF. Complete variable domain (other parts from reference TRBV30 and TRBJ2-2): SQTIHQWPATLVQPVGSPLSLECTVEGTSNPNLYWYRQAAGRGLQLLFYSVGIGQISSEVPQNLSASRPQDRQFILSSKKLLLSDSGFYLCAWTLLGRIGELFFGEGSRLTVL.

The gene calls are TRBV14 and TRBJ2-4; 9 bases are shared with TRBD2. Germline V CDR1 and CDR2: SGHDN, FVKESK. Trimming cost V 4 bases and J 7 bases; bases outside gene matches: 2. There are 13 residues in the CDR3. CDR3 sequence reads: CASSLGLANIQYF. The CDR3 DNA follows: TGTGCCAGCAGCCTCGGACTAGCGAACATTCAGTACTTC.

The chain recombines TRBV28 with TRBJ2-2, with D possibly TRBD2 on 6 matching bases. V lost 3 bases, J lost 8 bases, and 16 bases lay in between. The germline CDR1 and CDR2 sequences are MDHEN and SYDVKM. The length of the CDR3 is 15 residues. The CDR3 sequence: CASSFRREFTGELFF. The CDR3 coding sequence is TGTGCCAGCAGTTTTAGGAGGGAGTTCACGGGGGAGCTGTTTTTT.

The CDR3 sequence: CASSFGTGGLYEQYF. The CDR3 nucleotides read TGTGCCAGCAGTTTCGGGACAGGGGGTCTCTACGAGCAGTACTTC. The chain uses TRBV27 and TRBJ2-7, with TRBD1 matching over 11 bases. Germline-derived CDR1 and CDR2 are MNHEY and SMNVEV (reference sequence). V lost 3 bases to trimming and J lost 3 bases; unmatched junction nucleotides: 4. CDR3 length: 15 amino acids.

This sequence joins TRBV30 and TRBJ1-1; TRBD1 is a possible D gene (6 bases). V lost 0 bases to trimming and J lost 5 bases, with 10 bases between them. CDR1 is GTSNPN, CDR2 SVGIG, per germline (reference sequence). The CDR3 is 13 residues long. CDR3 sequence: CAWSVGAGTEAFF. The CDR3 bases are TGTGCCTGGAGTGTGGGGGCAGGGACTGAAGCTTTCTTT.

This chain links TRBV27 with TRBJ1-2; 11 bases agree with TRBD1. Germline assignment: CDR1 MNHEY and CDR2 SMNVEV (reference sequence). The V and J ends lost 6 bases and 8 bases, in that order; junction bases with no gene match: 14. This CDR3 region has 16 residues. CDR3 nucleotides: TGTGCCAGCAGAGAAGTCGGACAGGGGGCGCGGTGGGGCTACACCTTC. Its protein product is CASREVGQGARWGYTF.

This clone was seen just once. The chain links TRBV6-2 or TRBV6-3 to TRBJ2-2, with D perhaps matching TRBD2 (6 bases). This CDR3 is built from 14 residues. Deletions cut 2 bases from V and 6 bases from J, with 10 bases between. CDR1 and CDR2 (germline): MNHEY, SVGEGT. The CDR3 reads CASSYVASAGELFF. CDR3 in DNA: TGTGCCAGCAGTTACGTGGCTAGCGCCGGGGAGCTGTTTTTT.

This chain joins TRBV4-2 and TRBJ1-5; D gene unclear. CDR1 is LGHNA and CDR2 is YNFKEQ in the germline V gene. The CDR3 totals 14 residues. V was cut by 4 bases and J by 1 base, with 8 bases left in between. CDR3 coding DNA: TGTGCCAGCAGCCGCGGCGGCAGCAATCAGCCCCAGCATTTT. Translation: CASSRGGSNQPQHF.

The V call is TRBV10-2, the J call TRBJ1-3; 8 nucleotides align to TRBD1. V was clipped by 5 bases and J by 2 bases; unmatched bases: 5. The CDR3 extends over 15 amino acids. Per germline, CDR1 WSHSY and CDR2 SAAADI. The CDR3 reads CASSPMDRAGNTIYF. In DNA form, the CDR3 reads TGCGCCAGCAGTCCTATGGACAGGGCTGGAAACACCATATATTTT.

This clone has more than one count but fewer than ten. This rearrangement joins TRBV27 to TRBJ2-7; 12 nucleotides match TRBD2. The V and J ends lost 6 bases and 6 bases, in that order; junction bases with no gene match: 3. The CDR3 contains 13 residues. Germline V gene sequence: CDR1 MNHEY, CDR2 SMNVEV (reference sequence). DNA for the CDR3: TGTGCCAGCAGACTAGCGGGAGGTTTCGAGCAGTACTTC. It translates to CASRLAGGFEQYF.

The V and J genes are TRBV6-2 or TRBV6-3 and TRBJ1-5, with TRBD1 matching over 8 bases. Trimming took 5 bases from V and 6 from J; bases not matched to a gene: 3. The length of the CDR3 is 13 residues. Germline CDR1 MNHEY, CDR2 SVGEGT. The CDR3 DNA sequence: TGTGCCAGCAGTGGACAGGGAAGTCAGCCCCAGCATTTT. Its protein product is CASSGQGSQPQHF.

This clone showed up just a few times. This chain connects TRBV19 to TRBJ1-5; a possible D gene is TRBD1 (5 bases). V lost 2 bases and J 1 base, leaving 18 bases between the germline ends. This CDR3 spans 18 amino acids. CDR1 and CDR2 from the germline V gene are LNHDA and SQIVND (reference sequence). This CDR3 reads CASSIPSGGGESNQPQHF. CDR3 bases: TGTGCCAGTAGTATACCAAGCGGGGGAGGTGAGAGCAATCAGCCCCAGCATTTT.

The chain is built from TRBV18 and TRBJ2-5, with D possibly being TRBD2 (6 bases). Looked up from germline, CDR1 is KGHSH and CDR2 is LQKENI. The CDR3 contains 15 residues. V lost 2 bases and J 2 bases, leaving 12 bases between the germline ends. In DNA form, the CDR3 reads TGTGCCAGCTCACCATTAAATAGCGGTCAAGAGACCCAGTACTTC. The encoded protein is CASSPLNSGQETQYF.

This clone was found a few times. The J gene is TRBJ2-5, the V gene TRBV5-5; no clear D. With 3 bases removed from V and 2 bases from J, the gap between germline ends came to 14 bases. Germline V CDR1 and CDR2: SGHKS, YYEKEE (reference sequence). CDR3 length: 15 residues. CDR3 DNA: TGTGCCAGCAGCTCTCAGGTCGCCCTTCAAGAGACCCAGTACTTC. This encodes CASSSQVALQETQYF. The full variable domain, in which reference TRBV5-5 and TRBJ2-5 provide the parts outside the CDR3, is DAGVTQSPTHLIKTRGQQVTLRCSPISGHKSVSWYQQVLGQGPQFIFQYYEKEERGRGNFPDRFSARQFPNYSSELNVNALLLGDSALYLCASSSQVALQETQYFGPGTRLLVL.

The chain recombines TRBV5-4 with TRBJ2-7, with D uncertain. Trimming removed 4 bases at V and 2 bases at J, with 7 bases between. The CDR3 extends over 12 amino acids. The V gene's germline CDR1 is SGHNT and CDR2 YYREEE (reference sequence). The CDR3 DNA reads TGTGCCAGCAGCCAGGCACCCTACGAGCAGTACTTC. It yields the protein CASSQAPYEQYF.

This clone was recorded once. The chain employs TRBV30 and TRBJ2-1; D is ambiguous. V lost 2 bases to trimming and J lost 2 bases, with 10 bases between them. The CDR3 length is 14 residues. Germline V gene lookup returns CDR1 GTSNPN and CDR2 SVGIG (reference sequence). CDR3 sequence reads: CAWSITYPYNEQFF. In nucleotides, the CDR3 is TGTGCCTGGAGTATCACCTACCCCTACAATGAGCAGTTCTTC. Complete variable domain (other parts from reference TRBV30 and TRBJ2-1): SQTIHQWPATLVQPVGSPLSLECTVEGTSNPNLYWYRQAAGRGLQLLFYSVGIGQISSEVPQNLSASRPQDRQFILSSKKLLLSDSGFYLCAWSITYPYNEQFFGPGTRLTVL.

This sequence joins TRBV24-1 and TRBJ1-2; 8 bases line up with TRBD1. The trim removed 3 bases at V and 5 bases at J, leaving 4 bases unmatched. CDR3 length: 14 amino acids. Germline CDR1 is KGHDR and CDR2 is SFDVKD. CDR3 nucleotides: TGTGCCACCAGTGATGGACAGGGAGAGTATGGCTACACCTTC. Amino acid sequence: CATSDGQGEYGYTF.

The rearrangement links TRBV6-5 to TRBJ2-7; possible D gene TRBD2, 7 bases. The germline V gene encodes CDR1 MNHEY and CDR2 SVGAGI. CDR3 length: 16 residues. Trimming left V 0 bases short and J 5 bases short, with 17 bases between. CDR3 nucleotides: TGTGCCAGCAGTTACTCGCGGGGGCGTCGAGAGGACGAGCAGTACTTC. Its protein product is CASSYSRGRREDEQYF.

This sequence joins TRBV9 and TRBJ2-3; no clear D gene. Germline V lookup: CDR1 SGDLS, CDR2 YYNGEE. V shed 0 bases and J shed 0 bases, with 11 bases lying between them. This CDR3 comprises 16 residues. In nucleotides, the CDR3 is TGTGCCAGCAGCGTAGCCCCACAGCAAAGCACAGATACGCAGTATTTT. Amino acids: CASSVAPQQSTDTQYF.

This sequence joins TRBV6-5 and TRBJ2-5; no clear D. The CDR3 has 14 amino acids. V lost 2 bases and J 0 bases, leaving 7 bases between the germline ends. In germline, CDR1 is MNHEY, CDR2 SVGAGI. The CDR3 reads CASSYRRYQETQYF. CDR3 bases: TGTGCCAGCAGTTACCGCAGGTACCAAGAGACCCAGTACTTC.

The rearrangement links TRBV9 to TRBJ1-2; 7 bases agree with TRBD1. Germline V gene lookup returns CDR1 SGDLS and CDR2 YYNGEE. Trimming cost V 0 bases and J 3 bases; bases outside gene matches: 14. CDR3 size: 18 residues. The CDR3 region is CASSVGGGQDNAYYGYTF. The CDR3 DNA follows: TGTGCCAGCAGCGTAGGGGGAGGACAGGACAACGCTTACTATGGCTACACCTTC. The complete variable domain, with remaining parts taken from reference TRBV9 and TRBJ1-2, reads DSGVTQTPKHLITATGQRVTLRCSPRSGDLSVYWYQQSLDQGLQFLIQYYNGEERAKGNILERFSAQQFPDLHSELNLSSLELGDSALYFCASSVGGGQDNAYYGYTFGSGTRLTVV.

Remarks on this clone: One end of the junction is discordant with germline, which a read error may explain. The rearrangement links TRBV6-2 or TRBV6-3 to TRBJ2-7, with 7 positions matching TRBD2. The germline gives CDR1 MNHEY, CDR2 SVGEGT. The CDR3 spans 16 residues. The CDR3 sequence is CASSWAGGSFSSEQYF. The CDR3 DNA sequence: TGTGCCAGCAGTTGGGCCGGCGGGAGTTTCTCCTCCGAGCAGTACTTC.

The chain joins TRBV21-1 to TRBJ2-5; the table's D call of TRBD2 was not tested on the DNA. TRBV21-1 is given as a pseudogene. This CDR3 is 13 amino acids long. The CDR3 spells CASSPRRTETQYF. The CDR3 coding sequence is TGTGCCAGCTCCCCACGGAGGACAGAGACCCAGTACTTC.

CDR3 nucleotides: TGTGCCAGCAGTCAGGCAGGGGGTCAGTTTGCAGATACGCAGTATTTT. Amino acid sequence: CASSQAGGQFADTQYF. This chain links TRBV3-1 (or the pseudogene TRBV3-2) with TRBJ2-3, with 7 bases matching TRBD1. Losses at the gene ends were 6 bases for V and 4 bases for J; bases not matched to a gene: 13. There are 16 residues in the CDR3. The germline CDR1 and CDR2 sequences are LGHDT and YNNKEL (reference sequence).